A single TCR beta chain is shown here with its context. This receptor's antigen is unknown. No base quality information exists; no much larger clone differs at one position. A second Seattle source provided samples from volunteer blood donors who had recovered from COVID-19. Collaborating institutions collected whole blood in K2EDTA tubes following their own protocols. For TCRbeta analysis, collaborators shipped samples as frozen whole blood, isolated PBMCs, or DNA extracted from either of those sample types. The sample comes from a study of blood T cell repertoires in COVID-19 (TCRdb year 2020). Background for the entire study: The collaborator samples originated in the United States, Italy and Spain and spanned the acute and convalescent phases of COVID-19. Subjects who had been exposed to COVID-19, were actively infected with it, or had recovered from it provided the deeply sampled blood TCRbeta repertoires that made up the dataset. Where HLA class I and class II types were available, the types were taken from metadata supplied by the sample provider, not from assay-based typing. The samples were drawn from the first 160 participants of the ongoing ImmuneRACE study and from 950 to 1,500 subjects provided by 6 global collaborators. The prospective study material was composed of cDNA or gDNA derived from T cells, B-cell-depleted T cells, or PBMCs. A freely available public database, intended as a resource for researchers studying the immune response to SARS-CoV-2, is where the repertoires were released. The sample metadata nearly always contained a de-identified subject ID, COVID-19 status, age in years and sex.

The investigation overall reported the following: The amount of clinical and demographic metadata varied by source and participant and was provided uncurated.

The CDR3, cysteine through phenylalanine, is 15 amino acids long. The only DNA kept is the CDR3, 45 bases in frame from the first base. For CDR1 and CDR2, the germline V gene (reference sequence) lists MNHEY and SMNVEV. Clipping removes 10 bases from V and 4 bases from J, with 11 as the unmatched junction base count. TCRbeta CDR3 regions were amplified from genomic DNA by means of the immunoSEQ Assay, a bias-controlled multiplex PCR. The study's processing was this. Nucleated cell counts per sample were estimated from amplification of reference gene primers within the assay. Sequence reads were collapsed and filtered to measure the absolute abundance of every unique TCRbeta CDR3 rearrangement. Productive Simpson clonality was computed per sample as the square root of Simpson's diversity index over productive rearrangements. Not all clones reach the TCRdb copy of this immuneACCESS table, which keeps in-frame sequences only. Checked studies attribute under half of the gap to unresolved V genes and leave the rest unexplained. V, J and clone size are taken as reported in that table, and D and trimming were inferred from the DNA itself. Across this sample there are 150,000 to 200,000 clones, with more than 75% seen only once. The top ten constitute 2% to 2.5% of the sample.

This chain is built from TRBV27 and TRBJ2-2, with 8 middle bases fitting TRBD2. Sequences were obtained from peripheral blood. This TCR derives from a man in his fifties or sixties who had recovered from COVID-19. The CDR3 region has the sequence CATLAGLTGTGELFF. The DNA is as follows: TGTGCCACTTTAGCGGGGCTAACTGGCACCGGGGAGCTGTTTTTT.